This T cell receptor beta chain was identified in a study of CXCR3-negative and CXCR3-positive naive CD8 T cells. Findings and limits, study-wide: Naive subsets displayed similar surface CD5, and TCR strength was inferred from TRB CDR3 properties. Naive cells that were CXCR3-positive had more hydrophobic TRB CDR3s (compared with CXCR3-negative naive cells).

Naive CD8+ T lymphocytes were specified as CD45RO-CCR7+CD27+CD95-. In the case of this clonotype: Its antigen is currently unknown.

Libraries of TRB cDNA were made by 5' RACE and carried UMIs. TCRdb reprocessed the 5' RACE reads and reports one entry per CDR3 protein, with no DNA. The sample data list roughly 140,000 distinct CDR3 sequences. CDR3 size: 15 residues. Germline V gives CDR1 DFQATT, CDR2 SNEGSKA (reference sequence). This chain links TRBV20-1 with TRBJ2-5. Sequences were obtained from naive CXCR3+ CD8+ T cells from blood. Stated subset: CD45RO-CCR7+CD27+CD95- naive CD8+ T cells expressing CXCR3 (TNR3+). The source is a human donor in good health. Some clones in this sample may be carry-over from other donors' samples. The CDR3 spells CSAHLRGIEVATQYF.